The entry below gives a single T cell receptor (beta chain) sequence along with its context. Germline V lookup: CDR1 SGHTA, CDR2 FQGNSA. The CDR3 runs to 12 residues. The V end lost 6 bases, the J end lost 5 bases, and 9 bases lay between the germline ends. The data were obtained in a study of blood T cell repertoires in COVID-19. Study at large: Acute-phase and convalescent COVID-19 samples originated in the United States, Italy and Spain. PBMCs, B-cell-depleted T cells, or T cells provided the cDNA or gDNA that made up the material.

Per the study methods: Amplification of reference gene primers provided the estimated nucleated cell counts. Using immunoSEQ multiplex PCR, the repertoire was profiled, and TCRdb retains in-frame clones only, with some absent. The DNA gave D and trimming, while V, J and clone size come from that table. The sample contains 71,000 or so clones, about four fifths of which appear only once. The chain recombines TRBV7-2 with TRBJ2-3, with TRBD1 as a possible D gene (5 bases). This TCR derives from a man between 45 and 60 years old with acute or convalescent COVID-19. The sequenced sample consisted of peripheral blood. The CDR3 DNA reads TGTGCCAGCAGGCTCCAGGGAGATACGCAGTATTTT. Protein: CASRLQGDTQYF.